The clone carrying this T cell receptor beta chain was detected many times. Its specificity is unknown. These data are taken from a study of response to subunit inactivated influenza vaccine. Study-wide points: Authors suggested that a seasonal influenza vaccination recruits few new T cells each time.

TCRdb used MiXCR to reprocess the RT-PCR reads, holding one entry per CDR3 protein. The sample records about 300,000 distinct CDR3 sequences, roughly 20% being singletons. The CDR3 sequence is 15 residues long. In germline, CDR1 is SQVTM, CDR2 ANQGSEA. The germline V and J ends were trimmed by 0 bases and 2 bases, with 13 bases remaining between them. J is TRBJ1-1 and V is TRBV29-1; D might be TRBD1 (5 bases). The sequencing used PBMCs from blood, collected less than 22 months after vaccination. This TCR came from a man in his fifties or sixties who received an inactivated influenza vaccine. CDR3 region: CSVEDVGGVNTEAFF. The CDR3 DNA reads as TGCAGCGTTGAAGATGTCGGGGGGGTAAACACTGAAGCTTTCTTT.